This passage covers 32 T cell receptor beta chains from one sample sequenced in a study of T cell repertoires in cytomegalovirus infection. Their cognate antigens are unknown. TCRdb re-called the reads through MiXCR, storing one row per CDR3 protein. Of a few hundred thousand distinct CDR3 sequences listed, approximately 40% were seen once; the top ten hold about 39%. Sample: cultured PBMCs, taken from culture after CMV antigen stimulation. The origin of the receptors is a human donor in good health (CMV status not recorded). Some clones in this sample may be carry-over from other donors' samples.

Only a few counts were recorded for this clonotype. The chain combines TRBV20-1 with TRBJ1-5; D remains ambiguous. The CDR3 is 15 residues long. V was pared by 1 base and J by 0 bases, with 10 bases between. Germline-derived CDR1 and CDR2 are DFQATT and SNEGSKA (reference sequence). The CDR3 is CSARVAAGSNQPQHF. Written as DNA, the CDR3 is TGCAGTGCTAGAGTGGCAGCAGGTAGCAATCAGCCCCAGCATTTT.

V is TRBV6-1 and J is TRBJ1-3; D may be TRBD1 (5 bases). Trimming removed 5 bases from V and 4 bases from J, with 12 bases in between. The CDR3 consists of 14 residues. Germline values: CDR1 MNHNS, CDR2 SASEGT. The CDR3 loop is CASSYIGAGNTIYF. CDR3 sequence (DNA): TGTGCCAGCAGTTATATAGGGGCCGGAAACACCATATATTTT.

This chain connects TRBV2 to TRBJ1-1, with 8 bases matching TRBD1. Germline V CDR1 and CDR2: SNHLY, FYNNEI. V shed 6 bases and J 5 bases; nucleotides not matched to a gene: 11. This CDR3 region has 15 residues. CDR3 nucleotide sequence: TGTGCCAGCAGGGAGGACAGGGTAGGGTGGACTGAAGCTTTCTTT. Amino acid sequence: CASREDRVGWTEAFF.

The J gene is TRBJ1-2, the V gene TRBV19; 10 bases match TRBD1. There are 14 residues in the CDR3. The J segment lost 6 bases and the V segment lost 6 bases, leaving 7 bases of the junction unmatched. Germline CDR1 is LNHDA and CDR2 is SQIVND (reference sequence). CDR3 sequence reads: CASRTGGLRDGYTF. The CDR3, as DNA: TGTGCCAGTAGGACAGGGGGCTTACGAGATGGCTACACCTTC. The full variable domain, with the rest looked up from reference TRBV19 and TRBJ1-2, is DGGITQSPKYLFRKEGQNVTLSCEQNLNHDAMYWYRQDPGQGLRLIYYSQIVNDFQKGDIAEGYSVSREKKESFPLTVTSAQKNPTAFYLCASRTGGLRDGYTFGSGTRLTVV.

This chain links TRBV7-8 with TRBJ2-2, with 7 bases that match TRBD1. Germline CDR1 reads SGHVS; CDR2 reads FQNEAQ. The trim removed 3 bases at V and 6 bases at J, leaving 7 bases unmatched. This CDR3 comprises 15 residues. The CDR3 DNA reads TGTGCCAGCAGCTTCGCGACAGGGCCCCCCGGGGAGCTGTTTTTT. This translates into CASSFATGPPGELFF.

This chain connects TRBV6-5 to TRBJ2-7; a weak D match, TRBD1 (6 bases). The germline CDR1 and CDR2 sequences are MNHEY and SVGAGI. The CDR3 is made up of 12 amino acids. Between the trimmed V and J ends, which lost 6 bases and 7 bases, there was a span of 13 bases. CDR3 sequence (DNA): TGTGCCAGCAGGCAGGGGTTGGGGGAGCAGTACTTC. It specifies CASRQGLGEQYF.

The J gene is TRBJ2-3, the V gene TRBV14; D is unclear. The CDR3 is 13 amino acids. Trimming stripped 1 base from V and 9 bases from J, with 11 bases between. CDR1 SGHDN and CDR2 FVKESK come from the germline V gene. The DNA of the CDR3 is TGTGCCAGCAGCCAAGGTCTTATGGGGACGCAGTATTTT. It encodes CASSQGLMGTQYF.

The chain joins TRBV12-3 or TRBV12-4 to TRBJ1-2; no clear D gene. V lost 4 bases to trimming and J lost 2 bases, with 14 bases between them. The CDR3 spans 15 residues. CDR3 bases: TGTGCCAGCAGTTCTCCGGGCAGGTGGAACTATGGCTACACCTTC. Protein sequence: CASSSPGRWNYGYTF.

This clonotype was counted a few times. The V gene is TRBV7-2, the J gene TRBJ2-1; TRBD2 is a possible D gene (6 bases). Germline CDR1 is SGHTA and CDR2 is FQGNSA. The CDR3 runs 13 residues. Trimming removed 5 bases at V and 6 bases at J, with 11 bases between. The CDR3 bases are TGTGCCAGCAGCATCGGGACTGCCAATGAGCAGTTCTTC. This codes for CASSIGTANEQFF.

This sequence joins TRBV7-2 and TRBJ2-3; 10 positions match TRBD2. Germline CDR1 and CDR2: SGHTA and FQGNSA. Trimming at V came to 11 bases and at J to 5 bases, leaving 13 bases not matched to a gene. The length of the CDR3 is 15 residues. Here the CDR3 reads CAGGLAGVRGDTQYF. The CDR3 DNA is TGTGCCGGCGGGCTAGCGGGGGTTCGGGGAGATACGCAGTATTTT.

The chain recombines TRBV13 with TRBJ2-7; D remains ambiguous. Per germline, CDR1 PRHDT and CDR2 FYEKMQ (reference sequence). V gave up 0 bases and J gave up 7 bases, with 13 bases separating them. The CDR3 is made up of 14 amino acids. The CDR3 DNA follows: TGTGCCAGCAGCTTAGGCCCGGGTTCTAGTGAGCAGTACTTC. Protein: CASSLGPGSSEQYF. The full variable domain, in which reference TRBV13 and TRBJ2-7 provide the parts outside the CDR3, is AAGVIQSPRHLIKEKRETATLKCYPIPRHDTVYWYQQGPGQDPQFLISFYEKMQSDKGSIPDRFSAQQFSDYHSELNMSSLELGDSALYFCASSLGPGSSEQYFGPGTRLTVT.

J is TRBJ2-3 and V is TRBV29-1, with TRBD2 matching 9 bases. The CDR3 spans 18 residues. Germline CDR1 SQVTM, CDR2 ANQGSEA. The V and J ends lost 3 bases and 3 bases, in that order; junction bases with no gene match: 16. The CDR3: CSVDGLWSREGQTDTQYF. CDR3 in DNA: TGCAGCGTTGATGGCCTATGGTCGCGGGAGGGCCAAACAGATACGCAGTATTTT.

This rearrangement joins TRBV20-1 to TRBJ2-5; D is possibly TRBD1 or TRBD2 (6 bases each). This CDR3 contains 14 residues. The V end was cut by 4 bases, the J end by 5 bases, with 17 bases between. Germline V gives CDR1 DFQATT, CDR2 SNEGSKA (reference sequence). Written as DNA, the CDR3 is TGCAGTGCTAACCAAGCGGGTAGGGGGGAGACCCAGTACTTC. Its translation: CSANQAGRGETQYF.

This chain connects TRBV5-4 to TRBJ1-4, with 7 bases identical to TRBD1. The CDR3 runs to 15 residues. V shed 4 bases and J 4 bases; nucleotides not matched to a gene: 7. CDR1 is SGHNT and CDR2 is YYREEE in the germline V gene (reference sequence). The CDR3 DNA sequence: TGTGCCAGCAGCACCCGGGACAGCCTTAATGAAAAACTGTTTTTT. Protein: CASSTRDSLNEKLFF. The whole variable domain, remainder taken from reference TRBV5-4 and TRBJ1-4, is ETGVTQSPTHLIKTRGQQVTLRCSSQSGHNTVSWYQQALGQGPQFIFQYYREEENGRGNFPPRFSGLQFPNYSSELNVNALELDDSALYLCASSTRDSLNEKLFFGSGTQLSVL.

The chain is built from TRBV2 and TRBJ2-2; D possibly corresponds to TRBD2 (5 bases). Germline values: CDR1 SNHLY, CDR2 FYNNEI. The CDR3 covers 14 residues. Trimming took off 4 bases at V and 6 bases at J, with 12 bases between the two ends. Here the CDR3 reads CASSGLAGPGELFF. As DNA, the CDR3 is TGTGCCAGCAGTGGGCTAGCAGGCCCCGGGGAGCTGTTTTTT.

J is TRBJ1-4 and V is TRBV12-3 or TRBV12-4; D ambiguous. CDR3 length: 11 residues. Trimming stripped 6 bases from V and 3 bases from J, with 2 bases between. The CDR3 protein is CASSANEKLFF. CDR3 DNA: TGTGCCAGCAGCGCTAATGAAAAACTGTTTTTT.

The chain couples TRBV2 to TRBJ2-6; D gene uncertain. Germline CDR1 SNHLY, CDR2 FYNNEI. The CDR3 runs to 17 residues. Trimming took 4 bases from V and 3 from J, leaving 16 bases between them. Here the CDR3 DNA reads TGTGCCAGCAGTGTAGAGACATCCGCTCTTGGGGCCAACGTCCTGACTTTC. Protein: CASSVETSALGANVLTF.

The sample holds a few counts of this clonotype. The chain couples TRBV7-2 to TRBJ2-3, with 7 nucleotides matching TRBD1. J lost 4 bases, V lost 4 bases, and 5 bases had no gene match. The CDR3 runs to 14 residues. Germline V gives CDR1 SGHTA, CDR2 FQGNSA. CDR3: CASSSYRGPDTQYF. CDR3 bases: TGTGCCAGCAGCTCTTATAGGGGGCCAGATACGCAGTATTTT.

This clonotype was counted a few times. V gene TRBV7-2 combines with J gene TRBJ1-2; D gene ambiguous. Trimming pared 2 bases from V and 4 bases from J, leaving 14 bases between. The CDR3 covers 15 residues. Germline loops: CDR1 SGHTA, CDR2 FQGNSA. CDR3 DNA: TGTGCCAGCAGCTTATACCAGGAAATGGTCTATGGCTACACCTTC. This gives the protein CASSLYQEMVYGYTF.

The CDR3 region has the DNA TGTGCCATCCCCATTACCAACTCTTGCAATCAGCCCCAGCATTTT. Residues: CAIPITNSCNQPQHF. This rearrangement joins TRBV10-3 to TRBJ1-5; D is unresolved. V lost 8 bases, J lost 2 bases, and 16 bases lay in between. In germline, CDR1 is ENHRY, CDR2 SYGVKD. The CDR3 has 15 residues.

The chain is built from TRBV4-1 and TRBJ2-7; 7 nucleotides line up with TRBD1. Germline V gives CDR1 MGHRA, CDR2 YSYEKL. The V and J ends lost 0 bases and 4 bases, in that order; junction bases with no gene match: 9. This CDR3 is 16 amino acids long. The CDR3 region is CASSQDWRQGLYEQYF. Here the CDR3 DNA reads TGCGCCAGCAGCCAAGATTGGAGACAGGGTCTATACGAGCAGTACTTC.

The sample holds a few counts of this clonotype. The chain links TRBV7-4 to TRBJ1-4; tentatively, D is TRBD1 (5 bases). Germline V gene data show CDR1 as SGHVT and CDR2 as SQSDAQ. CDR3 length: 16 amino acids. V was pared by 4 bases and J by 8 bases, with 20 bases between. In DNA form, the CDR3 reads TGTGCCAGCAGCTCGCCTGATGGGGGAGAGGGAGAAAAACTGTTTTTT. It translates to CASSSPDGGEGEKLFF.

This clonotype showed up just a few times. This chain connects TRBV11-2 to TRBJ2-7, with D possibly matching TRBD2 (6 bases). The CDR3 is 15 amino acids. V gave up 1 base and J gave up 2 bases, with 12 bases separating them. Germline V gene sequence: CDR1 SGHAT, CDR2 FQNNGV. The DNA of the CDR3 is TGTGCCAGCAGCTTAGGCCCTAGCGCGACCTACGAGCAGTACTTC. It translates to CASSLGPSATYEQYF.

The rearrangement joins TRBV12-3 or TRBV12-4 to TRBJ1-4, with a possible D match to TRBD1 (6 bases). Between the trimmed V and J ends, which lost 6 bases and 11 bases, there was a span of 19 bases. The CDR3 spans 14 residues. In nucleotides, the CDR3 is TGTGCCAGCAGCCGCACTGGGGGCGAGAGGAAACTGTTTTTT. It specifies CASSRTGGERKLFF.

This clonotype has a handful of counts. This sequence joins TRBV12-3 or TRBV12-4 and TRBJ2-5, with 7 bases lining up with TRBD2. This CDR3 region has 14 residues. The J segment lost 3 bases and the V segment lost 10 bases, leaving 11 bases of the junction unmatched. The CDR3 DNA sequence: TGTGCCACCGCCCGGGGAGGGGTCAAAGAGACCCAGTACTTC. Its translation is CATARGGVKETQYF.

In this sample, this clonotype turned up a few times. The chain has TRBV6-2 or TRBV6-3 and TRBJ2-1; D is possibly TRBD2 (6 bases). The V and J ends lost 6 bases and 9 bases respectively, with 18 bases between them. The CDR3 length is 14 residues. Germline CDR1 MNHEY, CDR2 SVGEGT. DNA of the CDR3: TGTGCCAGCAGCCTCGGACCGACCGGGAGTGAGCAGTTCTTC. It encodes CASSLGPTGSEQFF.

The chain uses TRBV6-8 and TRBJ1-2; TRBD1 is a possible D gene (5 bases). The CDR3 has 14 residues. The V gene's germline CDR1 is MNHGY and CDR2 SAAAGT. The germline V and J ends were trimmed by 8 bases and 8 bases, with 21 bases remaining between them. The CDR3 DNA sequence: TGTGCCAGCCGACGGGGCGTTCTGATACAGGGCTACACCTTC. It yields the protein CASRRGVLIQGYTF.

This clonotype was observed a handful of times. The chain carries TRBV6-6 and TRBJ1-1; TRBD1 matches 8 bases. CDR1 and CDR2 (germline): MNHNY, SVGAGI (reference sequence). The ends lost 0 bases at V and 6 bases at J; junction bases unmatched: 9. There are 16 residues in the CDR3. In DNA form, the CDR3 reads TGTGCCAGCAGTTACTCCCCAGGGGGCGAGGTGTCTGAAGCTTTCTTT. Its translation is CASSYSPGGEVSEAFF.

This clonotype was detected only a few times. The rearrangement joins TRBV12-3 or TRBV12-4 to TRBJ1-5, with a possible D match to TRBD1 (5 bases). Trimming took 1 base from V and 6 from J, leaving 22 bases between them. The CDR3 totals 18 residues. CDR3 nucleotides: TGTGCCAGCAGTTTAGATATCGGGCAGGGCGAAATGGGTCAGCCCCAGCATTTT. This gives the protein CASSLDIGQGEMGQPQHF.

The chain has TRBV7-2 and TRBJ2-1; tentatively, D is TRBD2 (5 bases). Germline V gives CDR1 SGHTA, CDR2 FQGNSA. This CDR3 has 16 residues. Trimming cost V 4 bases and J 1 base, with 14 bases left between them. This chain's CDR3 is CASSSRGGESYNEQFF. The CDR3 DNA reads TGTGCCAGCAGCTCACGCGGTGGGGAGTCCTACAATGAGCAGTTCTTC.

This clonotype was observed a few times. The V and J genes are TRBV7-2 and TRBJ1-5, with D possibly being TRBD1 (5 bases). Trimming cost V 1 base and J 4 bases, with 14 bases left between them. This CDR3 region has 16 residues. Germline values: CDR1 SGHTA, CDR2 FQGNSA. The CDR3 nucleotides are TGTGCCAGCAGCTTAGTACTGATTGGGGCAAATCAGCCCCAGCATTTT. This translates into CASSLVLIGANQPQHF. The variable domain in full, completed from reference TRBV7-2 and TRBJ1-5, reads GAGVSQSPSNKVTEKGKDVELRCDPISGHTALYWYRQSLGQGLEFLIYFQGNSAPDKSGLPSDRFSAERTGGSVSTLTIQRTQQEDSAVYLCASSLVLIGANQPQHFGDGTRLSIL.

The chain links TRBV6-8 to TRBJ2-5; no clear D gene. Between the trimmed V and J ends, which lost 6 bases and 2 bases, there was a span of 10 bases. Germline lookup yields CDR1 MNHGY and CDR2 SAAAGT. The CDR3 has 13 residues. The CDR3 spells CASRGLTQETQYF. In nucleotides, the CDR3 is TGTGCCAGCAGAGGCCTAACACAAGAGACCCAGTACTTC.